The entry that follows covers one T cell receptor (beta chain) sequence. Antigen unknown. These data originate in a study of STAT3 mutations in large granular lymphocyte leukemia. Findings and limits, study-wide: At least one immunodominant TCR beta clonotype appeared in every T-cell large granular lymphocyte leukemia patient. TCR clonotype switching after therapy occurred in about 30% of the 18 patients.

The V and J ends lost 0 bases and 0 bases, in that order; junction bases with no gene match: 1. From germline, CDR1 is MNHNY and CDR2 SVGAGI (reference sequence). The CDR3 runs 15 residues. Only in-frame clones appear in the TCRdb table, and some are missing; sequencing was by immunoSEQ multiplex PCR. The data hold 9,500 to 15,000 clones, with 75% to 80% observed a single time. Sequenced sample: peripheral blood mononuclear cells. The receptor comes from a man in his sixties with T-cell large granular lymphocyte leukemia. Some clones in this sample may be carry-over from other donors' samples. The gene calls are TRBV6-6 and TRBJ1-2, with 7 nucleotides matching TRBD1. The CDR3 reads CASSYSQGANYGYTF. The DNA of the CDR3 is TGTGCCAGCAGTTACTCTCAGGGGGCTAACTATGGCTACACCTTC.